One sample yielded the 4 T cell receptor beta chains listed below, sequenced in a study of Tregs in tolerant kidney transplant recipients. The method was immunoSEQ multiplex PCR; TCRdb's version includes in-frame clones alone and lacks a portion of them. The sample has fewer than 35,000 clones, and its top ten clones hold under 9%. This material consisted of CD8+ T cells from blood, taken before the transplant. Every receptor here comes from a human donor who received a combined kidney and bone marrow transplant.

A word on this clone: The junction departs from the called germline gene at one end, perhaps through a read error. The read comes to an end 3 residues before the CDR3 does, leaving the germline J gene to fill in the end. This chain links TRBV7-2 with TRBJ2-2; 10 bases match TRBD1. Germline-derived CDR1 and CDR2 are SGHTA and FQGNSA. The CDR3 has 14 residues. The CDR3 DNA, read in part, is TGTGCCAGCAGGGGCACCGAAGGGACAGGGGTG. Translation gives CASRGTEGTGV. The entire CDR3 is CASRGTEGTGVLFF.

Comment on this clone: The CDR3 goes on 3 residues after the read ends, and that part is filled in from the germline J gene. The chain links TRBV6-2 or TRBV6-3 to TRBJ2-1; 13 bases align to TRBD2. The CDR3 is made up of 17 amino acids. The junction had 11 bases not matched to a gene; V was cut back by 5 bases and J by 7 bases. Germline V lookup: CDR1 MNHEY, CDR2 SVGEGT. The sequenced part of the CDR3 DNA is TGTGCCAGCAGTCCATTTCACCCGGGACTAGCGGGAAATGAG. Residues: CASSPFHPGLAGNE. The whole CDR3 region reads CASSPFHPGLAGNEQFF.

A remark on this clone: The observed sequence ends 3 residues before the CDR3 terminus, with the missing tail filled in from the germline J gene. The chain couples TRBV7-6 to TRBJ2-2, with 10 bases aligning to TRBD1. Looked up from germline, CDR1 is SGHVS and CDR2 is FNYEAQ. CDR3 length: 16 amino acids. Losses at the gene ends were 1 base for V and 7 bases for J; bases not matched to a gene: 6. CDR3 DNA, as far as it was read: TGTGCCAGCAGCTTAGAACTCGGACAGGGGGTCGGGGAG. Its translation is CASSLELGQGVGE. The whole CDR3 region reads CASSLELGQGVGELFF.

Concerning this clone itself: The read falls 3 residues short of the CDR3 end, and the missing part is taken from the germline J gene. The gene calls are TRBV5-1 and TRBJ1-4, with 11 bases identical to TRBD1. CDR3 size: 14 residues. CDR1 is SGHRS, CDR2 YFSETQ, per germline. After removal of 4 bases from V and 7 bases from J, the junction contained 3 bases not matched to a gene. CDR3 sequence reads: CASSTGQGGEKLFF. CDR3 bases read: TGCGCCAGCAGCACGGGACAGGGGGGTGAAAAA.